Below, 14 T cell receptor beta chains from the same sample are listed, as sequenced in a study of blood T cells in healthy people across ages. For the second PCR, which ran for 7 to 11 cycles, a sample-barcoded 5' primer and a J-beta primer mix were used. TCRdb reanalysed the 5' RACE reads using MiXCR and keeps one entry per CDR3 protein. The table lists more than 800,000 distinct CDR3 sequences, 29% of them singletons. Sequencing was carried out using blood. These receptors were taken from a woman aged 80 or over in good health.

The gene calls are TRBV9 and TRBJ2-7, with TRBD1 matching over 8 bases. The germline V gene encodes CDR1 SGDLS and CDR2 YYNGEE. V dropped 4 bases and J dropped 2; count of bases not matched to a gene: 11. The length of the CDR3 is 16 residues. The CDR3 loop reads CASSMSPGQETYEQYF. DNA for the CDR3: TGTGCCAGCAGCATGAGCCCGGGACAGGAGACCTACGAGCAGTACTTC.

This CDR3 is CATSRDLIRGNEKLFF. Here the CDR3 DNA reads TGTGCCACCAGCAGAGATCTTATACGGGGAAATGAAAAACTGTTTTTT. The chain carries TRBV15 and TRBJ1-4; no firm D call. With 0 bases removed from V and 5 bases from J, the gap between germline ends came to 13 bases. Germline V gives CDR1 LNHNV, CDR2 YYDKDF (reference sequence). The length of the CDR3 is 16 residues.

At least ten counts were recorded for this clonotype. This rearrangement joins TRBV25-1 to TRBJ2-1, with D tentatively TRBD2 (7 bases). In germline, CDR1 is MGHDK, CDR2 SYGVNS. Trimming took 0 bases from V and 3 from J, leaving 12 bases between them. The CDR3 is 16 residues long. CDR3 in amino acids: CASSEYRGDYYNEQFF. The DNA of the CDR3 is TGTGCCAGCAGTGAATATAGGGGGGACTACTACAATGAGCAGTTCTTC.

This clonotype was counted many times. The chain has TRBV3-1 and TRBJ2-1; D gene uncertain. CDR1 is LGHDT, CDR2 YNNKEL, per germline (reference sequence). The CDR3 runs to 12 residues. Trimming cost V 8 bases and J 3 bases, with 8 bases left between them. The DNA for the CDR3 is TGTGCCAGCCTTGGAGTCTACAATGAGCAGTTCTTC. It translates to CASLGVYNEQFF.

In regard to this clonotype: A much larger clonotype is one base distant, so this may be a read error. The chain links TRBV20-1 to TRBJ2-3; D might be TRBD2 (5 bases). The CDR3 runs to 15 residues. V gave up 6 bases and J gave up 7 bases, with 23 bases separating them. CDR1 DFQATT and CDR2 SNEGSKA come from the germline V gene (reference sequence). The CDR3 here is CSASDSDGVMNTQYF. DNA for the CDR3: TGCAGTGCCTCCGATTCGGACGGGGTCATGAATACGCAGTATTTT.

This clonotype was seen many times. This CDR3 is CASSKQRGGHKTQYF. In DNA, the CDR3 is TGTGCCAGCAGCAAACAGCGGGGGGGCCACAAGACCCAGTACTTC. The rearrangement joins TRBV21-1 to TRBJ2-5; no check of the table's D call, TRBD2, against the DNA was made. TRBV21-1 is reported as a pseudogene. The CDR3 has 15 amino acids.

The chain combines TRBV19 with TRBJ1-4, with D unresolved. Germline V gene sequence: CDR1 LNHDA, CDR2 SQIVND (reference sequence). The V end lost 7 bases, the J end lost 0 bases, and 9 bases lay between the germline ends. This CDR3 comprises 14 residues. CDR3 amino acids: CASKLRATNEKLFF. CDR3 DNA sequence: TGTGCCAGTAAACTCAGAGCAACTAATGAAAAACTGTTTTTT.

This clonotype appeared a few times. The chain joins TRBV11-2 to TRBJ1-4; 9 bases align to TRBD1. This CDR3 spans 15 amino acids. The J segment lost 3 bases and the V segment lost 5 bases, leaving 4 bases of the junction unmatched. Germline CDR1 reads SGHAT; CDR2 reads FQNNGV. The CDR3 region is CASSVRTGANEKLFF. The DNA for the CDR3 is TGTGCCAGCAGCGTCCGGACAGGGGCTAATGAAAAACTGTTTTTT.

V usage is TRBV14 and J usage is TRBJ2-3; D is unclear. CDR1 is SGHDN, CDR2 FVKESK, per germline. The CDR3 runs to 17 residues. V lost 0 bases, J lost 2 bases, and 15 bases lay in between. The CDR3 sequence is CASSQDRPEMSTDTQYF. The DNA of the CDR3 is TGTGCCAGCAGCCAAGATCGGCCGGAGATGTCCACAGATACGCAGTATTTT.

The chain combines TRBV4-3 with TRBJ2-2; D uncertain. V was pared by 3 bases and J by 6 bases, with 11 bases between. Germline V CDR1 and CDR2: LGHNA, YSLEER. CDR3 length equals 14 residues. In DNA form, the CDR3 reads TGCGCCAGCAGCCACGATAGGTTAGCCGGGGAGCTGTTTTTT. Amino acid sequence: CASSHDRLAGELFF.

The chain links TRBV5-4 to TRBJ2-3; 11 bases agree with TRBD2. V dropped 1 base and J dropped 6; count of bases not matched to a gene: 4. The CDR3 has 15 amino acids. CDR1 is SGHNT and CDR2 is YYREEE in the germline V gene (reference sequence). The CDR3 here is CASSLTSGSSDTQYF. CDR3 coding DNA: TGTGCCAGCAGCTTGACTAGCGGGAGTTCGGATACGCAGTATTTT.

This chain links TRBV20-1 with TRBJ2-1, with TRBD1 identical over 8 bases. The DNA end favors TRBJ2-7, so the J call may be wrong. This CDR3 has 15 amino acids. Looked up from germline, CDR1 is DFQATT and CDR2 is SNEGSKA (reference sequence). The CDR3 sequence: CSARTGTGSYNEQYF. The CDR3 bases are TGCAGTGCTAGAACCGGGACAGGCTCCTACAATGAGCAGTACTTC.

The CDR3, as DNA: TGTGCCAGCAGTTACGAGCGGGGGGGTTCGGACACAGATACGCAGTATTTT. The encoded protein is CASSYERGGSDTDTQYF. V is TRBV6-2 or TRBV6-3 and J is TRBJ2-3; TRBD2 matches at 10 bases. The CDR3 spans 17 residues. The germline V gene has CDR1 MNHEY and CDR2 SVGEGT. The V segment lost 2 bases and the J segment 2 bases; nucleotides outside the gene matches: 7.

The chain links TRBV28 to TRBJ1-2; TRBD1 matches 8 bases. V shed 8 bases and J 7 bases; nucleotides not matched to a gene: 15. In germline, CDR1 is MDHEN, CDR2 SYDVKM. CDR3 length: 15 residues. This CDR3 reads CASSSSGQGAGGYTF. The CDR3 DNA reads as TGTGCCAGCTCCTCATCGGGGCAGGGGGCGGGTGGCTACACCTTC.